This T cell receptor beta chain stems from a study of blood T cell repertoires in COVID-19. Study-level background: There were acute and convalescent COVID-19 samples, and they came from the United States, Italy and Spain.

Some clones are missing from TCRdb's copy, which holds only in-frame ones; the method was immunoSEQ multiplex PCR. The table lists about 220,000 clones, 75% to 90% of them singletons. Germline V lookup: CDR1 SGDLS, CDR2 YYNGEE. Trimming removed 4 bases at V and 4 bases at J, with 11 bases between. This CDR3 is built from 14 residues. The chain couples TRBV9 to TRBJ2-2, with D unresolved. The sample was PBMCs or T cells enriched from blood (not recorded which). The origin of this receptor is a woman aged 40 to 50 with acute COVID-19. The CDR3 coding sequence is TGTGCCAGCAGCACAGTGGTGACCACCGGGGAGCTGTTTTTT. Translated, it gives CASSTVVTTGELFF.